This T cell receptor (beta chain) stems from a study of CD8+CD57+ T cells in acquired aplastic anemia. The wider study: Quantities of DNA derived from sorted CD4+ and CD8+ cells averaged approximately 3 ug.

TCR beta VDJ combinations and CDR3 sequences were profiled from genomic DNA. TCRdb passed the reads through MiXCR, listing each CDR3 protein once. The sample lists about 120,000 distinct CDR3 sequences; over 30% were seen once. Study outcomes and limitations: Patients shared just under 30 CD8+ CDR3 sequences with controls.

Previously, flow cytometry had revealed CD8+CD57+ cell expansion in the patients chosen for sequencing. The germline gives CDR1 SGHTA, CDR2 FQGTGA. Trimming pared 3 bases from V and 5 bases from J, leaving 7 bases between. The CDR3 runs to 12 residues. As regards this clonotype: Its antigen is not known.

The TCR comes from a human donor with aplastic anemia. This sequence joins TRBV7-3 and TRBJ1-1; D remains ambiguous. Sequenced: sorted CD4+, CD8+, or CD8+CD57+ T cells (not recorded which) from PBMCs. In DNA, the CDR3 is TGTGCCAGCAGCTTTGGGAGGACTGAAGCTTTCTTT. Translation gives CASSFGRTEAFF.